This entry is about one T cell receptor (beta chain). The antigen remains undetermined. The CDR3 runs 14 residues. Looked up from germline, CDR1 is KGHSH and CDR2 is LQKENI. The data stem from a study of monozygotic twins with inflammatory bowel disease. Study-level findings and limits: The sharing of clonotypes with others was lower in IBD patients than in healthy twins, especially with disease activity.

UMIs incorporating a 6-nucleotide sample barcode were appended by means of template switching. The cDNA of both the TCRalpha and TCRbeta chains was subjected to two nested PCRs of roughly 15 and 9 cycles. One entry per CDR3 protein, without DNA, is what TCRdb gives after re-calling the 5' RACE reads. The sample's table shows approximately 100,000 distinct CDR3 sequences. Researchers collected over 2 ml of blood per donor. Sequences were obtained from blood. The TCR originated in a human donor with ulcerative colitis or Crohn's disease, or a healthy co-twin of an affected twin (not recorded which). This chain connects TRBV18 to TRBJ2-7. CDR3 in amino acids: CASSPSVETYEQYF. The variable domain in full, with the rest retrieved from reference TRBV18 and TRBJ2-7, is NAGVMQNPRHLVRRRGQEARLRCSPMKGHSHVYWYRQLPEEGLKFMVYLQKENIIDESGMPKERFSAEFPKEGPSILRIQQVVRGDSAAYFCASSPSVETYEQYFGPGTRLTVT.